This T cell receptor beta chain is from a study of cytomegalovirus exposure and HLA in healthy donors. The study's findings and limits: Analyzed later, association rates of TCRs varied across HLA loci, with DRB1 most and HLA-C fewest. According to reports, the classifier identified cytomegalovirus status with high specificity and sensitivity. An assumption of roughly uniform sequencing depth across donors underlay the presence/absence analyses.

Trimming shortened V by 5 bases and J by 4 bases, and 15 bases separated the two germline ends. From germline, CDR1 is PRHDT and CDR2 FYEKMQ (reference sequence). There are 15 residues in the CDR3. As concerns this clone: Antigen unknown.

Primers included in the PCR were 60 Vbeta and 13 Jbeta primers. Measured with immunoSEQ multiplex PCR; TCRdb has only the in-frame clones, and not every one. Here the sample spans some 120,000 clones, around 80% being singletons. The chain joins TRBV13 to TRBJ2-1; TRBD2 is a possible D gene (6 bases). Sequenced: PBMCs. The origin of this receptor is a man aged 30-40 years in good health and CMV-seropositive. CDR3 sequence: CASSPPSGYYNEQFF. For the CDR3, the DNA is TGTGCCAGCAGCCCCCCGAGCGGGTATTACAATGAGCAGTTCTTC.